The present TCR beta chain was sequenced within a study of post-analysis software for immune sequencing data. Overall study: Disease courses included relapsing-remitting, secondary progressive and progressive-relapsing multiple sclerosis. Overall study findings and caveats: Higher frequency in patients than in controls was seen for roughly five TRBV segments, with TRBV5-6, TRBV5-1 and TRBV20-1 among them. There was significantly lower normalized Chao1 diversity in multiple sclerosis patients than in controls.

Regarding this clonotype: Its antigen is as yet unknown.

Unique molecular identifiers were carried by the TCR beta cDNA libraries. Yield was 450,000 to 650,000 cDNA molecules from about 1 to 10 million T cells. Each CDR3 protein gets one entry after TCRdb re-called the PCR reads with MiXCR. The table has a few hundred thousand distinct CDR3 sequences, less than 40% seen once. Germline CDR1 reads MNHEY; CDR2 reads SMNVEV (reference sequence). The CDR3 is made up of 14 amino acids. V was pared by 7 bases and J by 5 bases, with 10 bases of the junction left unmatched. The rearrangement uses TRBV27 and TRBJ1-1; 7 nucleotides align to TRBD1. This sequence originates from a girl under 18 with multiple sclerosis. The sample comprised blood. This CDR3 reads CASTQGGAGTEAFF. For the CDR3, the DNA is TGTGCCAGCACCCAGGGGGGGGCTGGGACTGAAGCTTTCTTT.